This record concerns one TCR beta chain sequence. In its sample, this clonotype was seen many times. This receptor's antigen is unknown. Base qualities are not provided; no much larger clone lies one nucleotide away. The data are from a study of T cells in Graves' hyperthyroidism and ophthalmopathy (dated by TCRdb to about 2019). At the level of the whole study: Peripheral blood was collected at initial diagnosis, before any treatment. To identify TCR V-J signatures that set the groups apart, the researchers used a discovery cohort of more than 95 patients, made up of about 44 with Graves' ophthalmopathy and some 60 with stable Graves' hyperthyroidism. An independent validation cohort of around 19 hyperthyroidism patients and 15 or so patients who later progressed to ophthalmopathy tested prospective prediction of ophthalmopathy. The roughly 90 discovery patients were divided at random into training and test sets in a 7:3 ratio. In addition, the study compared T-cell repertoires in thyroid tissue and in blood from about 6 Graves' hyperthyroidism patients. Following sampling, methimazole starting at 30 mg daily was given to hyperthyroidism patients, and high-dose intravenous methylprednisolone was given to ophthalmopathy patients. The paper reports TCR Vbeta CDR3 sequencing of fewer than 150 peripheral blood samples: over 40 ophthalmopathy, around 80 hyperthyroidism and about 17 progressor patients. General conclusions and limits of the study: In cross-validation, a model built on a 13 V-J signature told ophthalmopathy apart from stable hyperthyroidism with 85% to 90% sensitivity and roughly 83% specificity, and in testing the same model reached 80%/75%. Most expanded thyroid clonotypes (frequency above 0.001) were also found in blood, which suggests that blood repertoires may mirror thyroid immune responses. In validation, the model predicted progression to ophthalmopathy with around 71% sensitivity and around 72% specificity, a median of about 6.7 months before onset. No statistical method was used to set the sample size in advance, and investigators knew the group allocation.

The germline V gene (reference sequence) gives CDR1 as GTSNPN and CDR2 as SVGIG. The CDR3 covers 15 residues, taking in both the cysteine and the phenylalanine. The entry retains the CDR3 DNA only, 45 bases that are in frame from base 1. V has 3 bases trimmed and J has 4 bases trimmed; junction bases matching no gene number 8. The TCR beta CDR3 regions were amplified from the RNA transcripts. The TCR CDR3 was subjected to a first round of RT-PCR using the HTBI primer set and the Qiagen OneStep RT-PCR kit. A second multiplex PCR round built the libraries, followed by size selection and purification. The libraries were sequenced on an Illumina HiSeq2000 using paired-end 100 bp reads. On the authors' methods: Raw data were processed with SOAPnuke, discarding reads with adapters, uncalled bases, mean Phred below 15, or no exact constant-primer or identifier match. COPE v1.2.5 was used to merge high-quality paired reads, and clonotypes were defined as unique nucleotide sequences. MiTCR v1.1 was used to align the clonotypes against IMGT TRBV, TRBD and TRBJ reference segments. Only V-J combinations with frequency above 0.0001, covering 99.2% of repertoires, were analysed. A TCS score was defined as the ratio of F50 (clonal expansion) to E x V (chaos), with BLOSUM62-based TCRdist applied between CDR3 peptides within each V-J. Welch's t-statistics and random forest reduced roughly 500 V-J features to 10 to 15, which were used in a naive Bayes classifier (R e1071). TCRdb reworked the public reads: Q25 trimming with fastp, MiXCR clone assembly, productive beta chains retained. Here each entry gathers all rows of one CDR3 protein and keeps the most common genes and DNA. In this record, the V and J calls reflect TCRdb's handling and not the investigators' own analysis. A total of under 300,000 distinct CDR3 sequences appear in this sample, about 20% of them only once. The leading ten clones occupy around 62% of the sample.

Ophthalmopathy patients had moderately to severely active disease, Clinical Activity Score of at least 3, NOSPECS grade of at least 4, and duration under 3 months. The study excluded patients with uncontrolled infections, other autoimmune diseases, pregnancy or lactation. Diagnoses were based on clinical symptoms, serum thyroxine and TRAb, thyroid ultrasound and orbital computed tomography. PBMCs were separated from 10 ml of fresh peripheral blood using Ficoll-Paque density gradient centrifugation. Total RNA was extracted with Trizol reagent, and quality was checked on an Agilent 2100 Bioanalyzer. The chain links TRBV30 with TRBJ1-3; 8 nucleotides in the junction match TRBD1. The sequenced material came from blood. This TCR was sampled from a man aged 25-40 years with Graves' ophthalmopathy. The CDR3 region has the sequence CAWRVTRTGGNTIYF. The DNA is TGTGCCTGGAGAGTGACACGGACAGGGGGAAACACCATATATTTT.